These T cell receptor beta chains were read from a single sample in a study of control samples from healthy donors and cancer patients. Clones were read by immunoSEQ multiplex PCR, and TCRdb kept only the in-frame ones, dropping some. The sample contains some 79,000 clones, roughly 93% of which appear only once. The sequencing input was PBMCs. These receptors were collected from a woman aged 40 to 50 with lung cancer. The CDR3 runs from the conserved cysteine through the conserved F or W. The order of the fields is clone size, J gene, D gene, V gene, CDR3 DNA, CDR3 protein. A D gene is named only where the DNA matches it firmly. Expanded clones are given a class, and other clones once, few, many or no size at all.

clone size: -; J gene: TRBJ2-7; D gene: TRBD2; V gene: TRBV6-2/TRBV6-3; CDR3 DNA: TGTGCCAGCAGTACCTCTAGCGGGGGGGCCAGGGAGCAGTACTTC; CDR3 protein: CASSTSSGGAREQYF
clone size: -; J gene: TRBJ1-5; D gene: TRBD1; V gene: TRBV19; CDR3 DNA: TGTGCCAGTAGTACCCTTACAGGGGCCAGTAGCAATCAGCCCCAGCATTTT; CDR3 protein: CASSTLTGASSNQPQHF
clone size: -; J gene: TRBJ2-3; D gene: -; V gene: TRBV18; CDR3 DNA: TGTGCCAGCTCACCCGGGACAGATACGCAGTATTTT; CDR3 protein: CASSPGTDTQYF
clone size: -; J gene: TRBJ2-1; D gene: -; V gene: TRBV6-6; CDR3 DNA: TGTGCCAGCAGTTACGGGGGACTCTCCTACAATGAGCAGTTCTTC; CDR3 protein: CASSYGGLSYNEQFF
clone size: -; J gene: TRBJ2-7; D gene: TRBD2; V gene: TRBV12-5; CDR3 DNA: TGTGCTAGTGCCTACCGGGCAGGTAGCGGGCTCTACGAGCAGTACTTC; CDR3 protein: CASAYRAGSGLYEQYF
clone size: -; J gene: TRBJ2-7; D gene: -; V gene: TRBV7-2; CDR3 DNA: TGTGCCAGCAGCTTCGGGAGTAGCTACGAGCAGTACTTC; CDR3 protein: CASSFGSSYEQYF
clone size: few; J gene: TRBJ2-6; D gene: -; V gene: TRBV2; CDR3 DNA: TGTGCCAGCAGTCCACAGGAGAATGGGGCCAACGTCCTGACTTTC; CDR3 protein: CASSPQENGANVLTF
clone size: -; J gene: TRBJ2-7; D gene: TRBD1; V gene: TRBV7-3; CDR3 DNA: TGTGCCAGCAGCTTCGGGGGACAGGGGCCGTGGGAGCAGTACTTC; CDR3 protein: CASSFGGQGPWEQYF
clone size: few; J gene: TRBJ2-5; D gene: -; V gene: TRBV4-1; CDR3 DNA: TGCGCCAGCAGCCAAACCCCAGGGGGGGCTCAAGAGACCCAGTACTTC; CDR3 protein: CASSQTPGGAQETQYF
clone size: -; J gene: TRBJ1-1; D gene: -; V gene: TRBV25-1; CDR3 DNA: TGTGCCAGCAGTGATTTACGAGTACAGAACACTGAAGCTTTCTTT; CDR3 protein: CASSDLRVQNTEAFF
clone size: -; J gene: TRBJ2-7; D gene: TRBD1; V gene: TRBV25-1; CDR3 DNA: TGTGCCAGCAGTGAATTCGGGACAGGGTCTGACGAGCAGTACTTC; CDR3 protein: CASSEFGTGSDEQYF
clone size: -; J gene: TRBJ1-2; D gene: -; V gene: TRBV7-3; CDR3 DNA: TGTGCCAGCAGCTCCGGGACGACAACCCCTTCTAACTATGGCTACACCTTC; CDR3 protein: CASSSGTTTPSNYGYTF
clone size: -; J gene: TRBJ2-3; D gene: -; V gene: TRBV19; CDR3 DNA: TGTGCCAGTAGTATCTCCGGGACGAAGGGAGATACGCAGTATTTT; CDR3 protein: CASSISGTKGDTQYF
clone size: -; J gene: TRBJ1-1; D gene: TRBD1; V gene: TRBV11-2; CDR3 DNA: TGTGCCAGCAGCCACCATCAGGGGGGGACGGGTTGGGACACTGAAGCTTTCTTT; CDR3 protein: CASSHHQGGTGWDTEAFF
clone size: -; J gene: TRBJ1-4; D gene: -; V gene: TRBV25-1; CDR3 DNA: TGTGCCAGCAGTGTTTCAGACGTGCTGTTTTTT; CDR3 protein: CASSVSDVLFF
clone size: -; J gene: TRBJ1-3; D gene: -; V gene: TRBV10-3; CDR3 DNA: TGTGCCATCAGTGAGTCGGGGCAGACAAACACCATATATTTT; CDR3 protein: CAISESGQTNTIYF
clone size: -; J gene: TRBJ1-1; D gene: TRBD1; V gene: TRBV19; CDR3 DNA: TGTGCCAGTAGCCGGGACAGGGCGGCTGAAGCTTTCTTT; CDR3 protein: CASSRDRAAEAFF
clone size: few; J gene: TRBJ1-2; D gene: TRBD1; V gene: TRBV5-4; CDR3 DNA: TGTGCCAGCAGCTTGGGGGAGGGGGCTGGTCTCAATGGCTACACCTTC; CDR3 protein: CASSLGEGAGLNGYTF
clone size: once; J gene: TRBJ1-5; D gene: TRBD1; V gene: TRBV28; CDR3 DNA: TGTGCCAGCAGTTCCCTGCGACAGGGAAATCAGCCCCAGCATTTT; CDR3 protein: CASSSLRQGNQPQHF
clone size: -; J gene: TRBJ1-1; D gene: -; V gene: TRBV25-1; CDR3 DNA: TGTGCCACCATATGGGGGGCTGAAGCTTTCTTT; CDR3 protein: CATIWGAEAFF
clone size: -; J gene: TRBJ2-1; D gene: -; V gene: TRBV5-1; CDR3 DNA: TGCGCCAGCAGCTTAGGGCAGGTCTCCTACAATGAGCAGTTCTTC; CDR3 protein: CASSLGQVSYNEQFF
clone size: -; J gene: TRBJ1-5; D gene: -; V gene: TRBV7-9; CDR3 DNA: TGTGCCAGCAGCTTAGCTAATCAGCCCCAGCATTTT; CDR3 protein: CASSLANQPQHF
clone size: -; J gene: TRBJ1-2; D gene: -; V gene: TRBV2; CDR3 DNA: TGTGCCAGCAGGCCCGACACCTCAAGGAACTATGGCTACACCTTC; CDR3 protein: CASRPDTSRNYGYTF
clone size: -; J gene: TRBJ1-5; D gene: -; V gene: TRBV19; CDR3 DNA: TGTGCCAGTAGTAATCAGGACTCCAATCAGCCCCAGCATTTT; CDR3 protein: CASSNQDSNQPQHF
clone size: -; J gene: TRBJ1-1; D gene: TRBD1; V gene: TRBV9; CDR3 DNA: TGTGCCAGCAGCAGGGGGCTTGAAGCTTTCTTT; CDR3 protein: CASSRGLEAFF
clone size: -; J gene: TRBJ1-4; D gene: -; V gene: TRBV2; CDR3 DNA: TGTGCCCGTCTATCTGATAAACTACATGAAAAACTGTTTTTT; CDR3 protein: CARLSDKLHEKLFF
clone size: once; J gene: TRBJ2-2; D gene: TRBD2; V gene: TRBV4-2; CDR3 DNA: TGTGCCAGCAGACCCATTGGGACTAGCGGGATGAACACCGGGGAGCTGTTTTTT; CDR3 protein: CASRPIGTSGMNTGELFF
clone size: -; J gene: TRBJ1-4; D gene: TRBD1; V gene: TRBV27; CDR3 DNA: TGTGCCAGCAGCCCGGACAGGTTGAGGCAGGCAACTAATGAAAAACTGTTTTTT; CDR3 protein: CASSPDRLRQATNEKLFF
clone size: -; J gene: TRBJ1-1; D gene: -; V gene: TRBV6-1; CDR3 DNA: TGTGCCAGCAGTGAACAGAACATGAACACTGAAGCTTTCTTT; CDR3 protein: CASSEQNMNTEAFF
clone size: -; J gene: TRBJ1-1; D gene: -; V gene: TRBV18; CDR3 DNA: TGTGCCAGTCGGGTTGGGGGAGACACTGAAGCTTTCTTT; CDR3 protein: CASRVGGDTEAFF
clone size: -; J gene: TRBJ2-7; D gene: TRBD2; V gene: TRBV27; CDR3 DNA: TGTGCCAGCAACCCGGGGGGGGGACTCGCCTACGAGCAGTACTTC; CDR3 protein: CASNPGGGLAYEQYF
clone size: -; J gene: TRBJ1-1; D gene: TRBD1; V gene: TRBV6-6; CDR3 DNA: TGTGCCAGCAGTCCGGGACAGGGGGTCGGCACTGAAGCTTTCTTT; CDR3 protein: CASSPGQGVGTEAFF
clone size: -; J gene: TRBJ1-5; D gene: -; V gene: TRBV11-2; CDR3 DNA: TGTGCCAGCAGCTCCTCGATTGGGCAGCCCCAGCATTTT; CDR3 protein: CASSSSIGQPQHF
clone size: -; J gene: TRBJ2-3; D gene: -; V gene: TRBV10-3; CDR3 DNA: TGTGCCATCAGTGAGTCGATCGGACAGATTAGCACAGATACGCAGTATTTT; CDR3 protein: CAISESIGQISTDTQYF
clone size: -; J gene: TRBJ1-2; D gene: TRBD1; V gene: TRBV7-2; CDR3 DNA: TGTGCCAGCAGCCCGTGGACAGGGGACCCTTCCTACACCTTC; CDR3 protein: CASSPWTGDPSYTF
clone size: -; J gene: TRBJ2-7; D gene: -; V gene: TRBV12-3/TRBV12-4; CDR3 DNA: TGTGCCAGCAGTATGGGACTGACCTACGAGCAGTACTTC; CDR3 protein: CASSMGLTYEQYF
clone size: -; J gene: TRBJ1-2; D gene: -; V gene: TRBV6-5; CDR3 DNA: TGTGCCAGCAGTCTAGGACTTGGACAGTTCTATGGCTACACCTTC; CDR3 protein: CASSLGLGQFYGYTF
clone size: once; J gene: TRBJ2-2; D gene: -; V gene: TRBV9; CDR3 DNA: TGTGCCAGCAGAAGACAGGACAACACCGGGGAGCTGTTTTTT; CDR3 protein: CASRRQDNTGELFF
clone size: -; J gene: TRBJ1-6; D gene: TRBD1; V gene: TRBV19; CDR3 DNA: TGTGCCAGTAGTATAACTCGACAGGGGTCCTCCTATAATTCACCCCTCCACTTT; CDR3 protein: CASSITRQGSSYNSPLHF
clone size: -; J gene: TRBJ1-4; D gene: -; V gene: TRBV5-1; CDR3 DNA: TGCGCCAGCAGCCATCTGGGCGCGACAGCTGAAAAACTGTTTTTT; CDR3 protein: CASSHLGATAEKLFF
clone size: once; J gene: TRBJ1-2; D gene: TRBD1; V gene: TRBV5-1; CDR3 DNA: TGCGCCAGCAGCACTGGACAGGGGGTACCCTATGGCTACACCTTC; CDR3 protein: CASSTGQGVPYGYTF
clone size: -; J gene: TRBJ2-1; D gene: TRBD1; V gene: TRBV4-1; CDR3 DNA: TGCGCCAGCAGCCGTGGACAGGGCGGGATGAATGAGCAGTTCTTC; CDR3 protein: CASSRGQGGMNEQFF
clone size: -; J gene: TRBJ2-2; D gene: -; V gene: TRBV7-3; CDR3 DNA: TGTGCCAGCGCTAAAGGGGTGACTACAAACACCGGGGAGCTGTTTTTT; CDR3 protein: CASAKGVTTNTGELFF
clone size: -; J gene: TRBJ2-7; D gene: -; V gene: TRBV11-2; CDR3 DNA: TGTGCCAGCAGCTTTCTGTCCCCAGTAGCAGTCTCGAAGCAGTACTTC; CDR3 protein: CASSFLSPVAVSKQYF
clone size: -; J gene: TRBJ2-5; D gene: -; V gene: TRBV30; CDR3 DNA: TGTGCCTGGAGTGTCGGGATCCGGCAGACTATCCAAGAGACCCAGTACTTC; CDR3 protein: CAWSVGIRQTIQETQYF
clone size: -; J gene: TRBJ2-5; D gene: -; V gene: TRBV30; CDR3 DNA: TGTGCCTGGAGTGTGGGGGTGCGCGGGGCTGGGGAGACCCAGTACTTC; CDR3 protein: CAWSVGVRGAGETQYF
clone size: -; J gene: TRBJ1-6; D gene: -; V gene: TRBV6-1; CDR3 DNA: TGTGCCAGCAGTGAAGGACTGGATAATTCACCCCTCCACTTT; CDR3 protein: CASSEGLDNSPLHF
clone size: -; J gene: TRBJ2-3; D gene: TRBD2; V gene: TRBV3-1/TRBV3-2; CDR3 DNA: TGTGCCAGCAGCCAAGATAAGGGACTAGCGGGGGCCCCAGATACGCAGTATTTT; CDR3 protein: CASSQDKGLAGAPDTQYF
clone size: -; J gene: TRBJ2-6; D gene: -; V gene: TRBV5-1; CDR3 DNA: TGCGCCAGCAGCTCGGAGACTGCTAGCTCTGGGGCCAACGTCCTGACTTTC; CDR3 protein: CASSSETASSGANVLTF
clone size: -; J gene: TRBJ1-2; D gene: -; V gene: TRBV2; CDR3 DNA: TGTGCCAGCACCACCGGGGAGTTCCAGGGCTATGGCTACACCTTC; CDR3 protein: CASTTGEFQGYGYTF
clone size: -; J gene: TRBJ2-2; D gene: -; V gene: TRBV5-4; CDR3 DNA: TGTGCCAGCAGCCTGGACATGAACACCGGGGAGCTGTTTTTT; CDR3 protein: CASSLDMNTGELFF
clone size: -; J gene: TRBJ1-5; D gene: -; V gene: TRBV3-1/TRBV3-2; CDR3 DNA: TGTGCCAGCAGCCAAGTAGGACAGCCCCAGCATTTT; CDR3 protein: CASSQVGQPQHF
clone size: once; J gene: TRBJ1-1; D gene: -; V gene: TRBV13; CDR3 DNA: TGTGCCAGCAGCCCGAGGCAGGGGAACACTGAAGCTTTCTTT; CDR3 protein: CASSPRQGNTEAFF
clone size: -; J gene: TRBJ1-5; D gene: -; V gene: TRBV19; CDR3 DNA: TGTGCCAGTAGTATCGGGGTGGGGCGAGTCAATCAGCCCCAGCATTTT; CDR3 protein: CASSIGVGRVNQPQHF